This T cell receptor beta chain was sequenced in a study of shared clonotypes between healthy human individuals. Study-level points and caveats: The study found roughly 5.3% of naive CD4 clonotypes shared across several donors.

Samples underwent the assay at deep level. This table comes from immunoSEQ multiplex PCR, and its TCRdb copy is limited to in-frame clones, with some not included. The sample includes 1.5 million to 1.9 million clones, 98% seen only once; the top ten take roughly 0.45%. Adult donors, all healthy and HIV-negative, had no recent acute infections or vaccinations. With regard to this clone: Its antigen remains unknown.

With 5 bases removed from V and 3 bases from J, the gap between germline ends came to 16 bases. Looked up from germline, CDR1 is SGHTA and CDR2 is FQGTGA. The CDR3 has 15 amino acids. The V and J genes are TRBV7-3 and TRBJ1-1, with D possibly TRBD1 on 6 matching bases. The specimen was naive CD4+ T cells sorted from blood. Subset noted: CD45RA+ positively selected. The TCR comes from a man under 40 in good health. This CDR3 is CASSLNRVGYTEAFF. CDR3 coding DNA: TGTGCCAGCAGCCTGAACAGGGTTGGTTACACTGAAGCTTTCTTT.